Listed here are 8 T cell receptor beta chains from one sample, sequenced in a study of CD8 T cells in ankylosing spondylitis. TCRdb called the 5' RACE reads again in MiXCR, with one record for every CDR3 protein. The table lists more than 150,000 distinct CDR3 sequences, about 20% of them singletons, with around 4.1% in the top ten. The sequenced sample was blood, either unsorted or a sorted T cell fraction (not recorded which). The receptors stem from a male donor aged 5-29 years with ankylosing spondylitis or in good health (not recorded which).

As regards this clonotype: This may arise from a read error, as a much more abundant clone is one base away. As the CDR3 is not closed by the conserved phenylalanine or tryptophan, this likely results from a read error. This chain connects TRBV6-2 or TRBV6-3 to TRBJ2-5; the D gene is possibly TRBD1 (5 bases). The CDR3 covers 13 residues. The germline gives CDR1 MNHEY, CDR2 SVGEGT. V was clipped by 2 bases and J by 5 bases, with 9 bases between them. CDR3 nucleotides: TGTGCCAGCAGTTACGTGGGGCGGGAGACCCAGTACCTC. Translation gives CASSYVGRETQYL.

The chain combines TRBV27 with TRBJ2-7; D is undetermined. There are 13 residues in the CDR3. V gave up 5 bases and J gave up 2 bases, with 10 bases separating them. The germline CDR1 and CDR2 sequences are MNHEY and SMNVEV (reference sequence). Written as DNA, the CDR3 is TGTGCCAGCAGTAGACCTCCTACCTACGAGCAGTACTTC. Protein: CASSRPPTYEQYF.

The table lists this clonotype with many counts. The chain employs TRBV10-3 and TRBJ2-1; D unresolved. The V gene's germline CDR1 is ENHRY and CDR2 SYGVKD. Deletions cut 9 bases from V and 2 bases from J, with 11 bases between. The CDR3 runs to 13 residues. In nucleotides, the CDR3 is TGTGCCATTCTCGGCCCACCCTACAATGAGCAGTTCTTC. It specifies CAILGPPYNEQFF.

This clonotype was found many times. This sequence joins TRBV5-1 and TRBJ2-7; the match to TRBD2 covers 7 bases. CDR1 is SGHRS and CDR2 is YFSETQ in the germline V gene. V was pared by 4 bases and J by 2 bases, with 6 bases of the junction left unmatched. This CDR3 is 14 amino acids long. The CDR3 DNA reads TGCGCCAGCAGCCCTGGGGGGGAAGCCTACGAGCAGTACGTC. Translation: CASSPGGEAYEQYV.

The genes are TRBV29-1 and TRBJ2-3; 8 bases fit TRBD2. The J segment lost 7 bases and the V segment lost 6 bases, leaving 15 bases of the junction unmatched. This CDR3 contains 15 residues. Per germline, CDR1 SQVTM and CDR2 ANQGSEA. CDR3 residues: CSVHILAVVRNTQYF. DNA for the CDR3: TGCAGCGTCCATATACTAGCGGTTGTCCGGAATACGCAGTATTTT.

This clonotype was seen ten or more times. The chain uses TRBV5-1 and TRBJ2-1; possible D gene TRBD2, 6 bases. Trimming stripped 0 bases from V and 9 bases from J, with 16 bases between. The CDR3 consists of 15 residues. CDR1 is SGHRS and CDR2 is YFSETQ in the germline V gene. The CDR3 loop reads CASSLESGGVREQFF. The CDR3 DNA is TGCGCCAGCAGCTTGGAGTCTGGAGGGGTACGTGAGCAGTTCTTC.

In this sample, this clonotype turned up many times. J is TRBJ1-6 and V is TRBV12-3 or TRBV12-4, with D uncertain. Between the trimmed V and J ends, which lost 6 bases and 10 bases, there was a span of 16 bases. The CDR3 spans 14 residues. For the CDR3, the DNA is TGTGCCAGCAGGACAATTGCGGGGAACTCACCCCTCCACTTT. It encodes CASRTIAGNSPLHF.

This clonotype has a count of ten or more. The rearrangement joins TRBV29-1 to TRBJ1-1, with a possible D match to TRBD1 (5 bases). Germline lookup yields CDR1 SQVTM and CDR2 ANQGSEA. The CDR3 length is 12 residues. V lost 4 bases and J 4 bases, leaving 10 bases between the germline ends. The CDR3 protein is CSVAGVITEAFF. The CDR3 DNA reads as TGCAGCGTTGCGGGGGTGATCACTGAAGCTTTCTTT.